These T cell receptor beta chains were read from a single sample in a study of cytomegalovirus exposure and HLA in healthy donors. The repertoire was sequenced with immunoSEQ multiplex PCR; TCRdb's copy has only in-frame clones and lacks some. The repertoire holds under 250,000 clones, with 80% to 85% as singletons. Sequencing was carried out using PBMCs. The source is a woman younger than 45 in good health and CMV-seronegative. CDR3s include the opening cysteine and the closing phenylalanine or tryptophan. Not all rows give a size; the values are once, few, many and, for expanded clones, a class.

J gene | V gene | clone size | CDR3 protein
TRBJ2-7 | TRBV15 | NA | CATRMPGGMHEQYF
TRBJ2-6 | TRBV30 | NA | CAWSNRDNNVLTF
TRBJ1-2 | TRBV18 | NA | CASSPTMSTGSGGGYTF
TRBJ1-1 | TRBV19 | NA | CASSIDRGATEAFF
TRBJ1-3 | TRBV5-1 | NA | CASSLAGKGGNTIYF
TRBJ1-1 | TRBV7-3 | NA | CASSLIQVMNTEAFF
TRBJ2-5 | TRBV30 | NA | CASTGGGLAGGMETQYF
TRBJ2-7 | TRBV19 | NA | CATSLGQGMGEQYF
TRBJ2-1 | TRBV10-1 | NA | CASSARTSSNEQFF
TRBJ1-4 | TRBV7-9 | NA | CASSLDQGSNEKLFF
TRBJ2-3 | TRBV7-9 | NA | CASSPSGRSTDTQYF
TRBJ2-7 | TRBV9 | NA | CASSPRLAGAYEQYF
TRBJ1-1 | TRBV28 | NA | CASSLGGIANTEAFF
TRBJ1-4 | TRBV7-6 | NA | CASSLGSSLNIEKLFF
TRBJ2-1 | TRBV2 | NA | CASRRGGSNEQFF
TRBJ2-7 | TRBV6-1 | many | CASSGPGLGEQYF
TRBJ2-7 | TRBV30 | NA | CAWEGQGWSEQYF
TRBJ2-3 | TRBV4-1 | NA | CASSQGYWGGSTDTQYF
TRBJ2-7 | TRBV18 | NA | CASSLGTGAEQYF
TRBJ2-5 | TRBV4-2 | NA | CASSQEGGETQYF
TRBJ1-1 | TRBV27 | NA | CASSFSTGEAFF
TRBJ1-5 | TRBV6-6 | once | CASSRGAGALLMAQHF
TRBJ2-7 | TRBV28 | NA | CASSLSPLYEQYF
TRBJ2-5 | TRBV11-2 | NA | CASSLVPSGEETQYF
TRBJ1-2 | TRBV5-8 | NA | CASSLETGMGYGYTF
TRBJ2-7 | TRBV30 | NA | CAWGLVYHEQYF
TRBJ2-7 | TRBV30 | NA | CAWSVPGHPYEQYF
TRBJ2-7 | TRBV19 | NA | CASSTSTGPPYEQYF
TRBJ1-1 | TRBV29-1 | once | CSAGDAGGAAFF
TRBJ1-4 | TRBV7-9 | few | CAGDSNEKLFF
TRBJ2-7 | TRBV5-8 | NA | CASSLGQGLYEQYF
TRBJ2-1 | TRBV10-1 | NA | CASSEYNVGPYNEQFF
TRBJ1-3 | TRBV19 | NA | CASSITPGQLIGNTIYF
TRBJ1-2 | TRBV9 | NA | CASAAGGRGYTF
TRBJ2-7 | TRBV11-2 | NA | CASSPGGRAGEQYF
TRBJ2-3 | TRBV28 | NA | CASSLGQSTDTQYF
TRBJ2-1 | TRBV9 | NA | CASSPGLAGGISYNEQFF
TRBJ2-3 | TRBV11-2 | NA | CASSSSGGGQYF
TRBJ1-2 | TRBV6-6 | NA | CASSYSRGIYGYTF
TRBJ2-1 | TRBV4-1 | few | CASSQAGVAGGREWNEQFF
TRBJ2-7 | TRBV7-8 | NA | CASSLSDRDEQYF
TRBJ1-1 | TRBV7-9 | NA | CASSLLAVNTEAFF
TRBJ1-5 | TRBV4-1 | NA | CASSQAGTVNQPQHF
TRBJ2-7 | TRBV2 | few | CASNFHPGYEQYF
TRBJ1-3 | TRBV9 | NA | CASSPRQSSSGNTIYF
TRBJ1-2 | TRBV6-5 | NA | CASRGQSRGYTF
TRBJ1-3 | TRBV30 | NA | CAWRKVGHHSGNTIYF
TRBJ2-3 | TRBV27 | once | CASSHTDTQYF
TRBJ2-7 | TRBV2 | NA | CASRLAGVHEQYF
TRBJ1-2 | TRBV19 | few | CASRTQGNSNYGYTF
TRBJ1-6 | TRBV9 | few | CASSVDRVGNSPLHF
TRBJ1-6 | TRBV27 | NA | CASSAYGQGGSSYNSPLHF
TRBJ1-6 | TRBV13 | NA | CASSLGDLSPLHF
TRBJ1-1 | TRBV28 | NA | CASSSRGLEAFF
TRBJ2-1 | TRBV27 | NA | CASSQPGTSGHGEFF